Shown below are 5 T cell receptor beta chains from a single sample sequenced in a study of cytomegalovirus exposure and HLA in healthy donors. The PCR made use of 60 Vbeta and 13 Jbeta primers. Here immunoSEQ multiplex PCR was the method, and the copy in TCRdb shows in-frame clones only, minus some. The sample has 120,000 or so clones, over 60% seen once. The sequencing input was PBMCs. Receptors originate from a human donor in good health.

V usage is TRBV18 and J usage is TRBJ1-1; TRBD1 matches 10 bases. This CDR3 spans 17 amino acids. Germline loops: CDR1 KGHSH, CDR2 LQKENI. V was clipped by 3 bases and J by 5 bases; unmatched bases: 12. The CDR3 here is CASSPSGQGVGVTEAFF. As DNA, the CDR3 is TGTGCCAGCTCACCCTCTGGACAGGGGGTAGGTGTTACTGAAGCTTTCTTT.

J is TRBJ2-7 and V is TRBV15; no definite D call. This CDR3 is 14 amino acids long. The ends were cut back, 1 base at V and 5 bases at J, with 12 bases in the middle. The germline V gene has CDR1 LNHNV and CDR2 YYDKDF (reference sequence). CDR3 coding DNA: TGTGCCACCAGCAGAGCCGCCCCTAGAAACGAGCAGTACTTC. It codes for CATSRAAPRNEQYF.

The chain joins TRBV6-5 to TRBJ1-1; tentatively, D is TRBD1 (5 bases). Trimming shortened V by 0 bases and J by 2 bases, and 10 bases separated the two germline ends. The CDR3 has 15 amino acids. Germline V gene sequence: CDR1 MNHEY, CDR2 SVGAGI. CDR3 in amino acids: CASSYSSGGNTEAFF. The CDR3 coding sequence is TGTGCCAGCAGTTACTCATCGGGGGGAAACACTGAAGCTTTCTTT.

The gene calls are TRBV7-6 and TRBJ2-1; tentatively, D is TRBD2 (5 bases). This CDR3 spans 15 amino acids. The germline V and J ends were trimmed by 4 bases and 6 bases, with 16 bases remaining between them. The V gene's germline CDR1 is SGHVS and CDR2 FNYEAQ. The CDR3 sequence: CASSSTSSVGNEQFF. The CDR3 region has the DNA TGTGCCAGCAGCTCAACTAGTTCCGTCGGCAATGAGCAGTTCTTC.

The chain combines TRBV5-1 with TRBJ2-6, with 12 bases matching TRBD1. J lost 0 bases, V lost 4 bases, and 5 bases had no gene match. Germline CDR1 SGHRS, CDR2 YFSETQ. This CDR3 has 18 amino acids. CDR3 loop: CASSGGQGAFSGANVLTF. CDR3 bases: TGCGCCAGCAGCGGGGGACAGGGGGCCTTCTCTGGGGCCAACGTCCTGACTTTC.